The T cell receptor beta chain under discussion was sequenced for a study of post-analysis software for immune sequencing data. Study-wide results and caveats: When patients were compared with controls, a handful of TRBV segments were more frequent, TRBV5-6, TRBV5-1 and TRBV20-1 among them.

Unique molecular identifiers featured in each of the TCR beta cDNA libraries. MiXCR was run by TCRdb on the PCR reads, yielding one entry per CDR3 protein. There are approximately 460,000 distinct CDR3 sequences in the sample; under 55% occur only once, and 9% to 13% lies in the top ten. In regard to this clonotype: Its antigen is unknown.

The CDR3 is 18 residues long. Trimming removed 0 bases from V and 5 bases from J; junction bases left unmatched: 11. CDR1 is MGHDK, CDR2 SYGVNS, per germline. The chain is built from TRBV25-1 and TRBJ2-1, with 9 bases fitting TRBD2. This receptor was identified in a girl under 18 with multiple sclerosis. The sequenced material came from blood. Here the CDR3 DNA reads TGTGCCAGCAGTGAATATGGCGATAGCGGGAGTCTCCACAATGAGCAGTTCTTC. Protein sequence: CASSEYGDSGSLHNEQFF.